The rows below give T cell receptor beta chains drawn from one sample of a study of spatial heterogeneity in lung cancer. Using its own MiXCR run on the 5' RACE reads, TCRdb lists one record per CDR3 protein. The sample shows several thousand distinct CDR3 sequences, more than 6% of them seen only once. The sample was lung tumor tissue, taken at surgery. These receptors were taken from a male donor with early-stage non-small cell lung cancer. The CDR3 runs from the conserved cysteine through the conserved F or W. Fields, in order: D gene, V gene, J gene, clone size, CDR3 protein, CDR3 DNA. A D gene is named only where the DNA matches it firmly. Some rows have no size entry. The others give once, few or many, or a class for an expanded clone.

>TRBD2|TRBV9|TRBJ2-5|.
CASSGGGAAGVQETQYF
TGTGCCAGCAGCGGGGGAGGGGCCGCGGGCGTCCAAGAGACCCAGTACTTC
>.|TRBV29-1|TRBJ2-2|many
CSVETSPDTYTGELFF
TGCAGCGTTGAAACAAGTCCCGACACTTACACCGGGGAGCTGTTTTTT
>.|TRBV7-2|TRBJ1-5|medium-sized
CASSPNVANQPQHF
TGTGCCAGCAGCCCTAACGTGGCGAATCAGCCCCAGCATTTT
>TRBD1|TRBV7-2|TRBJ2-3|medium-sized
CASSPGQGGDTQYF
TGTGCCAGCAGCCCGGGACAGGGTGGAGATACGCAGTATTTT
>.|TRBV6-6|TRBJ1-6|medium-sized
CASSFIPGPGSPLHF
TGTGCCAGCTCCTTTATTCCAGGGCCCGGGTCACCCCTCCACTTT
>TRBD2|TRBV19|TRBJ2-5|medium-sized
CASSQAGFKETQYF
TGTGCCAGTAGCCAAGCGGGATTTAAAGAGACCCAGTACTTC
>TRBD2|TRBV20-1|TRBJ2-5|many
CSARDVRGGWETQYF
TGCAGTGCTAGAGATGTGCGGGGGGGCTGGGAGACCCAGTACTTC
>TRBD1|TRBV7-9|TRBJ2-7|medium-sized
CASSSRTGDDYEQYF
TGTGCCAGCAGCTCTCGGACAGGGGACGACTACGAGCAGTACTTC
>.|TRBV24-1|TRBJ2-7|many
CATSDLQGPYEQYF
TGTGCCACCAGTGATCTTCAGGGTCCCTACGAGCAGTACTTC
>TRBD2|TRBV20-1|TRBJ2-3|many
CSAPRGGTDTQYF
TGCAGTGCTCCGCGGGGGGGCACAGATACGCAGTATTTT
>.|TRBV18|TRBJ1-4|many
CASSPGGRAEKLFF
TGTGCCAGCTCCCCCGGGGGCCGGGCGGAAAAACTGTTTTTT
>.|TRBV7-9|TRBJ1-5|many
CASREGNQPQHF
TGTGCCAGCCGGGAGGGCAATCAGCCCCAGCATTTT
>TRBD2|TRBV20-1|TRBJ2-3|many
CSARGGTSGRADTQYF
TGCAGTGCCCGGGGAGGGACTAGCGGGAGAGCAGATACGCAGTATTTT
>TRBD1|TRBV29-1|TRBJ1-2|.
CSVTGTEGSYGYTF
TGCAGCGTGACCGGGACAGAGGGGAGCTATGGCTACACCTTC
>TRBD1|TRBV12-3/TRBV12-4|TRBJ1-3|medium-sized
CASSLWVAGGPGNTIYF
TGTGCCAGCAGTTTATGGGTCGCAGGGGGACCTGGAAACACCATATATTTT
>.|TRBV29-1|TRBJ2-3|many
CSVRWDTQYF
TGCAGCGTTCGGTGGGATACGCAGTATTTT
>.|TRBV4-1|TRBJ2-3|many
CASNPSLVRSTDTQYF
TGCGCCAGCAACCCCTCCCTGGTCCGCAGCACAGATACGCAGTATTTT
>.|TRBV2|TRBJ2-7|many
CASSGFYEQYF
TGTGCCAGCAGTGGGTTCTACGAGCAGTACTTC
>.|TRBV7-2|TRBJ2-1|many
CASSLGTRREFDEQFF
TGTGCCAGCAGCTTAGGTACCCGACGGGAGTTCGATGAGCAGTTCTTC
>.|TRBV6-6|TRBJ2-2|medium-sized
CASRPGTTGELFF
TGTGCCAGCCGCCCCGGGACAACCGGGGAGCTGTTTTTT
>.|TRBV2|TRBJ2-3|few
CASSYNRNPSTDTQYF
TGTGCCAGCAGTTACAACAGAAACCCAAGCACAGATACGCAGTATTTT
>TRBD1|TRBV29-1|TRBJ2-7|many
CSARPGQGSYEQYF
TGCAGCGCACGTCCGGGACAGGGGAGCTACGAGCAGTACTTC
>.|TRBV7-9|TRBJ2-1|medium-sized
CASSSRGAWDEQFF
TGTGCCAGCAGCTCCAGGGGGGCCTGGGATGAGCAGTTCTTC
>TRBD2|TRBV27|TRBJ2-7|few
CASSPLAGGNSYEQYF
TGTGCCAGCAGTCCCCTAGCGGGGGGCAACTCCTACGAGCAGTACTTC
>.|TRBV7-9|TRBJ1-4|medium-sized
CASSGGTGTTNEKLFF
TGTGCCAGCAGCGGAGGGACGGGCACAACTAATGAAAAACTGTTTTTT
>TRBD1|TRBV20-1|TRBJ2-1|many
CSASGTGKFNEQFF
TGCAGTGCTTCCGGGACAGGGAAATTCAATGAGCAGTTCTTC
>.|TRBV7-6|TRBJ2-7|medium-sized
CASSLGGPVTVNEQYF
TGTGCCAGCAGCTTAGGGGGGCCCGTGACAGTAAATGAGCAGTACTTC
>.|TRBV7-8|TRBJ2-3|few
CASSLTSSQDTQYF
TGTGCCAGCAGCTTAACTAGCTCCCAAGATACGCAGTATTTT
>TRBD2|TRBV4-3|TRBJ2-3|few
CASSQGLAIRTDTQYF
TGCGCCAGCAGCCAAGGACTAGCGATCCGCACAGATACGCAGTATTTT
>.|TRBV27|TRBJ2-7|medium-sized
CASRQERVGSYEQYF
TGTGCCAGCAGACAAGAGCGGGTTGGGAGCTACGAGCAGTACTTC
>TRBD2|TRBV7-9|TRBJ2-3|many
CASSLTSAQQYF
TGTGCCAGCAGCTTAACTAGCGCTCAGCAGTATTTT
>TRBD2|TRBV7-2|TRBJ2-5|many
CASSLAGGGRTETQYF
TGTGCCAGCAGCTTAGCGGGGGGCGGGAGGACAGAGACCCAGTACTTC
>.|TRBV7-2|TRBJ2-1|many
CASSLTRGSYNEQFF
TGTGCCAGCAGCCTTACTAGGGGGTCCTACAATGAGCAGTTCTTC
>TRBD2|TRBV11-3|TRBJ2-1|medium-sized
CASSFGTSGAYNEQFF
TGTGCCAGCAGCTTTGGGACTAGCGGGGCCTACAATGAGCAGTTCTTC
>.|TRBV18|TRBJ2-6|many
CASSPPWGSGANVLTF
TGTGCCAGCTCACCACCGTGGGGCTCTGGGGCCAACGTCCTGACTTTC
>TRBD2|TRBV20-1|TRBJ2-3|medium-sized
CSASKRGSTDTQYF
TGCAGTGCTAGTAAGCGGGGAAGCACAGATACGCAGTATTTT
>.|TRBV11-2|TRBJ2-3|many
CASSLNPQEYSTDTQYF
TGTGCCAGCAGCTTAAATCCACAGGAATATAGCACAGATACGCAGTATTTT
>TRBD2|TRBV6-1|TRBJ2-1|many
CASMKSLGLAGHNEQFF
TGTGCCAGCATGAAGAGCCTCGGACTAGCGGGGCACAATGAGCAGTTCTTC
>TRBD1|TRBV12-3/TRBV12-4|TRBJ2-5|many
CASRKASGGETQYF
TGTGCCAGCAGGAAGGCTTCAGGGGGAGAGACCCAGTACTTC
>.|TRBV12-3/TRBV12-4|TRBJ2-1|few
CASILGTYNEQFF
TGTGCCAGCATACTCGGGACCTACAATGAGCAGTTCTTC
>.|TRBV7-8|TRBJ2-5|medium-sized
CASSLVNVETQYF
TGTGCCAGCAGCTTAGTGAATGTGGAGACCCAGTACTTC
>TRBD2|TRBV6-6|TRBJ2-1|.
CASSSGGSVYNEQFF
TGTGCCAGCAGTTCCGGGGGGTCCGTTTACAATGAGCAGTTCTTC
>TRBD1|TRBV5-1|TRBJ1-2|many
CASSRDRGSNYGYTF
TGCGCCAGCAGCAGGGACAGGGGTAGTAACTATGGCTACACCTTC